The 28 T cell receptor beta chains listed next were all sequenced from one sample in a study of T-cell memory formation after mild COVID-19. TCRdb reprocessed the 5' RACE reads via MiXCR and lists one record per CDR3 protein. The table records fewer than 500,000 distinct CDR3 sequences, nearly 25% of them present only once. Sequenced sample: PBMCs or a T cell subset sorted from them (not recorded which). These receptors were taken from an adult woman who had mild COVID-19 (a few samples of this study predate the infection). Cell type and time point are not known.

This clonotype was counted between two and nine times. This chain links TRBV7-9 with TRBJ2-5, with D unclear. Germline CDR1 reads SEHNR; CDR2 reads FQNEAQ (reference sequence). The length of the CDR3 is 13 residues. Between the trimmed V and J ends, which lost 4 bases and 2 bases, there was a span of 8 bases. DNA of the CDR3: TGTGCCAGCAGCTCCCGGCAGCAAGAGACCCAGTACTTC. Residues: CASSSRQQETQYF.

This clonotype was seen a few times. CDR3 region: CSAPGQGAPNYGYTF. Here the CDR3 DNA reads TGCAGTGCCCCGGGACAGGGGGCCCCTAACTATGGCTACACCTTC. The V call is TRBV20-1, the J call TRBJ1-2, with TRBD1 matching over 12 bases. Germline CDR1 is DFQATT and CDR2 is SNEGSKA (reference sequence). The CDR3 extends over 15 amino acids. V gave up 6 bases and J gave up 0 bases; unmatched junction bases: 5.

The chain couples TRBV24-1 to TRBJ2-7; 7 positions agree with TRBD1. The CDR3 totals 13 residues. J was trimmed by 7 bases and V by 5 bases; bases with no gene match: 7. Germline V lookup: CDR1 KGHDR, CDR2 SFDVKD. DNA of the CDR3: TGTGCCACCAGTGCCACAGGGGCGCGAGAGCAGTACTTC. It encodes CATSATGAREQYF.

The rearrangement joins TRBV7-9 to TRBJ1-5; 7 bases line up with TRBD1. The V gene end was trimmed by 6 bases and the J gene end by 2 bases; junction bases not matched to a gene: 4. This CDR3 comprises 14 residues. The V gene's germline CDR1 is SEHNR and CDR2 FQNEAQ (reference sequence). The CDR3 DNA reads TGTGCCAGCAGTAAGCAGGGGGGCAATCAGCCCCAGCATTTT. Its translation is CASSKQGGNQPQHF.

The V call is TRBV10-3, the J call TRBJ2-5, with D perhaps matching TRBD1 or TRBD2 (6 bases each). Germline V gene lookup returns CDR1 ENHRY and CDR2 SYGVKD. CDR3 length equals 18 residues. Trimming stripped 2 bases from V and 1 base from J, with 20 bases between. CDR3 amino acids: CAISEPWSEGVSQETQYF. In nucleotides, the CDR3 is TGTGCCATCAGTGAGCCCTGGTCGGAGGGGGTCAGCCAAGAGACCCAGTACTTC.

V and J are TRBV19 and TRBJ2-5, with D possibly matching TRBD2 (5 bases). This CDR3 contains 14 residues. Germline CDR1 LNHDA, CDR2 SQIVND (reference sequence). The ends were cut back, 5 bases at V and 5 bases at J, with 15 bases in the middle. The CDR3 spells CASSPDYPGETQYF. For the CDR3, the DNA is TGTGCCAGTAGTCCCGACTACCCTGGGGAGACCCAGTACTTC.

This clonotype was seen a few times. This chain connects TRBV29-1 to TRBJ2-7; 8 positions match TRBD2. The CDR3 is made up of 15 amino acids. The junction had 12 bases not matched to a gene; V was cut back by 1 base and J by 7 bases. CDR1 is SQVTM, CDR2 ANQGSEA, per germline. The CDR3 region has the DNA TGCAGCGTTGAAGTAGGGCGGGGGGAACCTTATGAGCAGTACTTC. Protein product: CSVEVGRGEPYEQYF.

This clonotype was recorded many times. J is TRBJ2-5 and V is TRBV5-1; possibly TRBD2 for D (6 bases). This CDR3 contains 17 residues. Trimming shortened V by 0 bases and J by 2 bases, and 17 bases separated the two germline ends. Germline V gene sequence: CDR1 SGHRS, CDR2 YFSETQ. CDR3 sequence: CASSLEASGLRQETQYF. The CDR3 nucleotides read TGCGCCAGCAGCTTGGAGGCGTCGGGACTTCGTCAAGAGACCCAGTACTTC.

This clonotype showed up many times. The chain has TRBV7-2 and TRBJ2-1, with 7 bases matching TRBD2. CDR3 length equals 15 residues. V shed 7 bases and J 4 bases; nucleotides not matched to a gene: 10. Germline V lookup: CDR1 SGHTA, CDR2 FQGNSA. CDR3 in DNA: TGTGCCAGCACTCAACGGGGAGGGAGGTACAATGAGCAGTTCTTC. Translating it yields CASTQRGGRYNEQFF.

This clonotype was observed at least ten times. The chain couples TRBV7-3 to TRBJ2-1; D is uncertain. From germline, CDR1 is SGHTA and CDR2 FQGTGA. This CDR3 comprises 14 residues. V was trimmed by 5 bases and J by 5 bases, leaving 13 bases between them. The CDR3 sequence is CASSIHWADNEQFF. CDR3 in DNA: TGTGCCAGCAGCATACATTGGGCAGACAATGAGCAGTTCTTC.

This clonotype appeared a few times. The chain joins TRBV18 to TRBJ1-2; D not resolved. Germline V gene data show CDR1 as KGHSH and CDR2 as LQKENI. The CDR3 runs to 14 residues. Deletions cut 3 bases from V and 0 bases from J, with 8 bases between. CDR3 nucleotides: TGTGCCAGCTCACCCGGGCTCGCTAACTATGGCTACACCTTC. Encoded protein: CASSPGLANYGYTF.

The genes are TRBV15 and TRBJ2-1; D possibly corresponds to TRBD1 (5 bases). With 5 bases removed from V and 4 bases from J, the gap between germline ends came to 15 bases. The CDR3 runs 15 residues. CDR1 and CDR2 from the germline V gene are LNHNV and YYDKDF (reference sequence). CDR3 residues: CATSPRGDRYNEQFF. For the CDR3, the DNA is TGTGCCACCAGCCCCCGTGGCGACAGATACAATGAGCAGTTCTTC.

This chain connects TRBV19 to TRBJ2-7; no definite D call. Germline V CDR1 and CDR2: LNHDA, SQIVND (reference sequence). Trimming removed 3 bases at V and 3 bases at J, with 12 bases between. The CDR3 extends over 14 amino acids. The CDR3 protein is CASSIRATSYEQYF. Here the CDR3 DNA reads TGTGCCAGTAGTATCCGGGCGACAAGCTACGAGCAGTACTTC.

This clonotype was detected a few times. CDR3 DNA: TGCGCCAGCAGCTGGGGGACTAGCGGGGCCAAAGAGACCCAGTACTTC. The encoded protein is CASSWGTSGAKETQYF. The chain combines TRBV5-1 with TRBJ2-5, with TRBD2 matching 13 bases. Germline lookup yields CDR1 SGHRS and CDR2 YFSETQ. The length of the CDR3 is 16 residues. After removal of 3 bases from V and 3 bases from J, the junction contained 5 bases not matched to a gene.

In DNA, the CDR3 is TGTGCCAGTACCGGGGACAGCCGCCCCTACGAGCAGTACTTC. It yields the protein CASTGDSRPYEQYF. The chain has TRBV19 and TRBJ2-7, with TRBD1 matching over 7 bases. The CDR3 extends over 14 amino acids. Germline V gives CDR1 LNHDA, CDR2 SQIVND (reference sequence). Trimming cost V 7 bases and J 2 bases; bases outside gene matches: 8.

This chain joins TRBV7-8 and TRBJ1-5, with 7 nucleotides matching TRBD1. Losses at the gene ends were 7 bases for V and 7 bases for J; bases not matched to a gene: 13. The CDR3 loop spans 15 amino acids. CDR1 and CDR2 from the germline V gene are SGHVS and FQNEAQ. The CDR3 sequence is CASTPLGDRRQPQHF. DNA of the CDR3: TGTGCCAGCACCCCACTGGGGGACAGACGACAGCCCCAGCATTTT.

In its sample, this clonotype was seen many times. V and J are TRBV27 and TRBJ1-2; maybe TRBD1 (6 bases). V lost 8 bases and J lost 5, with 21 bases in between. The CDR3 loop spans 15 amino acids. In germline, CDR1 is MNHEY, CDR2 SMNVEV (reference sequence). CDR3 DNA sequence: TGTGCCAGCTCATGGAAAGGGGGGCTGACTTATGGCTACACCTTC. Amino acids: CASSWKGGLTYGYTF.

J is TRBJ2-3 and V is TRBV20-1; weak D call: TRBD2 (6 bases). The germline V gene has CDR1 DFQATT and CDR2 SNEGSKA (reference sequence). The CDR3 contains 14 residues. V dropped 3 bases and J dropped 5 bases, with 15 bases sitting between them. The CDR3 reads CSASERVLGDTQYF. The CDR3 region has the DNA TGCAGTGCTAGCGAGCGGGTCCTGGGAGATACGCAGTATTTT.

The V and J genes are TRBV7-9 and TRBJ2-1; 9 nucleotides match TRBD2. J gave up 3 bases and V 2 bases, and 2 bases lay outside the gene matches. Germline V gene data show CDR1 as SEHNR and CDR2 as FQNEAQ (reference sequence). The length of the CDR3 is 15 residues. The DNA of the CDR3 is TGTGCCAGCAGCTTACTAGCGGGGTACTACAATGAGCAGTTCTTC. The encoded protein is CASSLLAGYYNEQFF. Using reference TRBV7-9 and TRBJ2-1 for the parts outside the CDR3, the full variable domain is DTGVSQNPRHKITKRGQNVTFRCDPISEHNRLYWYRQTLGQGPEFLTYFQNEAQLEKSRLLSDRFSAERPKGSFSTLEIQRTEQGDSAMYLCASSLLAGYYNEQFFGPGTRLTVL.

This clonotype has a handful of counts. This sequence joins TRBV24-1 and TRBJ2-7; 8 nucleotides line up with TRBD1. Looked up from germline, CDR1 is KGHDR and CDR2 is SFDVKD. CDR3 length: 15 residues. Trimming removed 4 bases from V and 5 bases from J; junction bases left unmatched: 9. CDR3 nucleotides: TGTGCCACCAGTGACCGACGGACAGGGTGGGACGAGCAGTACTTC. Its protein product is CATSDRRTGWDEQYF.

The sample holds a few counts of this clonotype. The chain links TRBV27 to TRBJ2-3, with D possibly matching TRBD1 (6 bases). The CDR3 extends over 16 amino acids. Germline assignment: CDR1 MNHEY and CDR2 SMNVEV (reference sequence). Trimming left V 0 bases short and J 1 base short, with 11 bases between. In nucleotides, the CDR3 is TGTGCCAGCAGTTTATCGAGCAGGGGTGGCACAGATACGCAGTATTTT. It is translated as CASSLSSRGGTDTQYF.

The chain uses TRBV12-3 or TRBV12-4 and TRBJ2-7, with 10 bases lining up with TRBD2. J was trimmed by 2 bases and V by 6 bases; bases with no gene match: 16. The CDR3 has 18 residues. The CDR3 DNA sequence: TGTGCCAGCAGCCTGGACAGACTCAGCGGGAGGGAAACCTACGAGCAGTACTTC. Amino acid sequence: CASSLDRLSGRETYEQYF.

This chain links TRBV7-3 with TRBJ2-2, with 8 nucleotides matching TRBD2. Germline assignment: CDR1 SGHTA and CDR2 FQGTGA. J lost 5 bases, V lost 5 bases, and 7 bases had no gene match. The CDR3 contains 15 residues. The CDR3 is CASSPAGARTGELFF. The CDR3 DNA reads TGTGCCAGCAGCCCAGCGGGAGCTCGGACCGGGGAGCTGTTTTTT.

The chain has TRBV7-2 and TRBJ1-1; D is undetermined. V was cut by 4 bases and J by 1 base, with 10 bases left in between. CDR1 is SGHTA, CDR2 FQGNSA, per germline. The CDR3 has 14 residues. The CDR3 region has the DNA TGTGCCAGCAGCTCGGGCAGTTCGAACACTGAAGCTTTCTTT. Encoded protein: CASSSGSSNTEAFF.

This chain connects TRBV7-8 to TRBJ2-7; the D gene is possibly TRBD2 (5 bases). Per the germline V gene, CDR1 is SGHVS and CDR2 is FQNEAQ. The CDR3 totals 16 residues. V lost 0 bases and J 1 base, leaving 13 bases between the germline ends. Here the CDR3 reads CASSLAERSDSYEQYF. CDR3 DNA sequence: TGTGCCAGCAGCTTAGCGGAGCGGTCGGATTCCTACGAGCAGTACTTC.

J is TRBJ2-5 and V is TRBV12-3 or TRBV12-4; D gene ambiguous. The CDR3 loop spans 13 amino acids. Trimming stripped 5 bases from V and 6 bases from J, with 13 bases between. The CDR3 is CASSPLESKTQYF. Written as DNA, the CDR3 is TGTGCCAGCAGTCCTCTAGAATCGAAGACCCAGTACTTC.

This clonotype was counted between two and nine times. As DNA, the CDR3 is TGTGCCACCAGCAGCAGGGTAGGGTGGACTGAAGCTTTCTTT. It encodes CATSSRVGWTEAFF. The chain links TRBV15 to TRBJ1-1; tentatively, D is TRBD1 (5 bases). The V and J ends lost 3 bases and 5 bases respectively, with 13 bases between them. The CDR3 totals 14 residues. Germline CDR1 and CDR2: LNHNV and YYDKDF (reference sequence).

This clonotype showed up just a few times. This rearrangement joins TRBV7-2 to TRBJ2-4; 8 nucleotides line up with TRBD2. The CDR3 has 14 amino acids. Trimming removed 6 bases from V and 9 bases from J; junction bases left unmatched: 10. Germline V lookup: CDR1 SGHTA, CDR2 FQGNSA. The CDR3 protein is CASRKTSDEGIQYF. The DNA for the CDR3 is TGTGCCAGCAGAAAGACTAGCGACGAGGGCATTCAGTACTTC.